These 24 T cell receptor beta chains originate from one sample sequenced in a study of blood T cell repertoires in COVID-19. Sequencing was performed with immunoSEQ multiplex PCR; in TCRdb, only in-frame clones are kept and a portion is missing. The top ten hold under 0.3% of the sample, which has over 600,000 clones, approximately 90% seen once. Specimen: peripheral blood. These receptor sequences come from a woman aged 18-29 years with acute or convalescent COVID-19.

In this sample, this clone turned up once. The V and J genes are TRBV24-1 and TRBJ2-1; D is perhaps TRBD2 (6 bases). Germline V gene data show CDR1 as KGHDR and CDR2 as SFDVKD. Trimming stripped 5 bases from V and 9 bases from J, with 10 bases between. CDR3 size: 12 residues. CDR3 sequence (DNA): TGTGCCACCAGTGCTCTGGGGGGTGAGCAGTTCTTC. Translated, it gives CATSALGGEQFF.

In its sample, this clone was seen a few times. The chain links TRBV5-6 to TRBJ1-5; TRBD1 aligns across 7 bases. The CDR3 sequence is 15 residues long. The germline V gene encodes CDR1 SGHDT and CDR2 YYEEEE. V dropped 3 bases and J dropped 8; count of bases not matched to a gene: 11. The CDR3 is CASSSRPDRVEPQHF. CDR3 bases: TGTGCCAGCAGCTCTAGACCCGACAGGGTTGAGCCCCAGCATTTT.

This clone was observed a single time. CDR3 coding DNA: TGTGCCAGCAGCCCGATGGGACAGGGGAGAAGTGAAAAACTGTTTTTT. Translated: CASSPMGQGRSEKLFF. V and J are TRBV14 and TRBJ1-4; 10 bases are shared with TRBD1. CDR3 length: 16 amino acids. The V segment lost 4 bases and the J segment 7 bases; nucleotides outside the gene matches: 9. The germline gives CDR1 SGHDN, CDR2 FVKESK.

V and J are TRBV10-3 and TRBJ2-7, with D perhaps TRBD1 (5 bases). V shed 7 bases and J shed 3 bases, with 13 bases lying between them. The germline V gene has CDR1 ENHRY and CDR2 SYGVKD. This CDR3 region has 13 residues. CDR3 nucleotides: TGTGCCATCACCAAGGACACTGACTACGAGCAGTACTTC. This encodes CAITKDTDYEQYF.

The chain has TRBV12-5 and TRBJ1-6, with TRBD1 matching 7 bases. The CDR3 covers 17 residues. CDR1 and CDR2 (germline): LGHNT, FRNRAP. Trimming at V came to 1 base and at J to 2 bases, leaving 5 bases not matched to a gene. The CDR3 nucleotides read TGTGCTAGTGGTTTGGCCTCAGGGGGTACCTATAATTCACCCCTCCACTTT. Its translation is CASGLASGGTYNSPLHF.

The J gene is TRBJ1-2, the V gene TRBV14, with 7 bases aligning to TRBD1. There are 16 residues in the CDR3. With V trimmed by 4 bases and J by 4 bases, 12 bases remained unmatched. CDR1 and CDR2 from the germline V gene are SGHDN and FVKESK. The CDR3 loop reads CASSRWTGVGSYGYTF. The CDR3 coding sequence is TGTGCCAGCAGCCGCTGGACAGGTGTTGGGAGCTATGGCTACACCTTC.

The V and J genes are TRBV6-5 and TRBJ2-2, with 7 positions matching TRBD1. Germline assignment: CDR1 MNHEY and CDR2 SVGAGI. The CDR3 is 13 residues long. V lost 5 bases to trimming and J lost 5 bases; unmatched junction nucleotides: 2. CDR3 DNA: TGTGCCAGCAGTAAGGGGGCAACCGGGGAGCTGTTTTTT. It specifies CASSKGATGELFF.

The V gene is TRBV11-1, the J gene TRBJ2-7; D not certain. Germline CDR1 reads SGHAT; CDR2 reads FQDESV (reference sequence). Trimming cost V 1 base and J 1 base, with 8 bases left between them. The CDR3 is made up of 14 amino acids. The CDR3 is CASSLVRSSYEQYF. The DNA of the CDR3 is TGTGCCAGCAGCTTAGTCAGGTCTTCCTACGAGCAGTACTTC.

V is TRBV18 and J is TRBJ2-2, with 8 bases fitting TRBD2. The CDR3 covers 14 residues. Germline assignment: CDR1 KGHSH and CDR2 LQKENI. Losses at the gene ends were 0 bases for V and 12 bases for J; bases not matched to a gene: 6. CDR3 sequence reads: CASSPPAGETKLFF. CDR3 coding DNA: TGTGCCAGCTCACCACCAGCGGGGGAAACTAAGCTGTTTTTT.

The sample holds a few counts of this clone. The rearrangement links TRBV5-6 to TRBJ1-1; TRBD1 aligns across 7 bases. Germline V gives CDR1 SGHDT, CDR2 YYEEEE. The V gene end was trimmed by 4 bases and the J gene end by 11 bases; junction bases not matched to a gene: 14. This CDR3 has 14 residues. For the CDR3, the DNA is TGTGCCAGCAGCGCCGGGACAGTCTCCGTGGGCGCTTTCTTT. It translates to CASSAGTVSVGAFF.

This chain connects TRBV18 to TRBJ2-7; a possible D gene is TRBD2 (6 bases). The CDR3 contains 14 residues. Per the germline V gene, CDR1 is KGHSH and CDR2 is LQKENI. Deletions cut 8 bases from V and 2 bases from J, with 16 bases between. CDR3 amino acids: CASREMGLAYEQYF. The CDR3 coding sequence is TGTGCCAGCCGGGAGATGGGCCTAGCCTACGAGCAGTACTTC.

The chain has TRBV3-1 (or the pseudogene TRBV3-2) and TRBJ2-7, with a possible D match to TRBD2 (5 bases). Per the germline V gene, CDR1 is LGHDT and CDR2 is YNNKEL (reference sequence). Trimming took 2 bases from V and 3 from J, leaving 17 bases between them. The CDR3 runs 16 residues. CDR3 DNA: TGTGCCAGCAGCCAAAGAGTTGACGGCGGACTCTACGAGCAGTACTTC. Its protein is CASSQRVDGGLYEQYF.

The rearrangement links TRBV19 to TRBJ1-2; D is uncertain. Germline lookup yields CDR1 LNHDA and CDR2 SQIVND (reference sequence). The CDR3 runs 11 residues. Trimming stripped 3 bases from V and 7 bases from J, with 6 bases between. CDR3 residues: CASSIPSGYTF. CDR3 in DNA: TGTGCCAGTAGTATCCCCAGTGGCTACACCTTC.

V usage is TRBV10-2 and J usage is TRBJ1-2; D is ambiguous. Looked up from germline, CDR1 is WSHSY and CDR2 is SAAADI. V shed 0 bases and J shed 0 bases, with 8 bases lying between them. The CDR3 sequence is 15 residues long. CDR3 coding DNA: TGCGCCAGCAGTGAGTCTGGCACCACTAACTATGGCTACACCTTC. The encoded protein is CASSESGTTNYGYTF.

Concerning this clone itself: This sample includes further DNA sequences coding for the same CDR3. The J gene is TRBJ1-3, the V gene TRBV5-1; maybe TRBD1 (6 bases). V was shortened by 0 bases and J by 3 bases, with 7 bases between the two germline ends. The CDR3 is 14 amino acids. Germline-derived CDR1 and CDR2 are SGHRS and YFSETQ. Here the CDR3 DNA reads TGCGCCAGCAGCTTGGAGGGGGTTGGAAACACCATATATTTT. Amino acid sequence: CASSLEGVGNTIYF.

The gene calls are TRBV4-1 and TRBJ1-2; D perhaps matches TRBD1 (6 bases). The CDR3 totals 14 residues. V was clipped by 0 bases and J by 4 bases, with 9 bases between them. Germline CDR1 and CDR2: MGHRA and YSYEKL. DNA for the CDR3: TGCGCCAGCAGCCAAGAAACAGGGTCCTATGGCTACACCTTC. As protein: CASSQETGSYGYTF.

J is TRBJ1-1 and V is TRBV29-1; D ambiguous. CDR3 length: 15 amino acids. The germline gives CDR1 SQVTM, CDR2 ANQGSEA. Trimming cost V 0 bases and J 2 bases, with 13 bases left between them. The CDR3 nucleotides read TGCAGCGTTGAAGATGGGCTTCACGGCAACACTGAAGCTTTCTTT. Translating it yields CSVEDGLHGNTEAFF.

Points on this clone: Other nucleotide sequences from this sample produce the same CDR3. The rearrangement joins TRBV7-9 to TRBJ1-2; weak D call: TRBD1 (5 bases). This CDR3 has 14 amino acids. Germline V gene data show CDR1 as SEHNR and CDR2 as FQNEAQ (reference sequence). The ends were cut back, 5 bases at V and 1 base at J, with 11 bases in the middle. The CDR3 here is CASSLGAINYGYTF. The CDR3 nucleotides are TGTGCCAGCAGCCTAGGGGCGATTAACTATGGCTACACCTTC.

V is TRBV2 and J is TRBJ2-7, with 8 bases fitting TRBD1. Germline CDR1 and CDR2: SNHLY and FYNNEI. This CDR3 has 14 amino acids. The V gene end was trimmed by 3 bases and the J gene end by 5 bases; junction bases not matched to a gene: 6. The CDR3 nucleotides read TGTGCCAGCAGTGATAGAAACAGGGGGAACGAGCAGTACTTC. Amino acid sequence: CASSDRNRGNEQYF.

The chain combines TRBV30 with TRBJ1-5, with 11 bases that match TRBD1. The CDR3 is 15 residues long. The V gene's germline CDR1 is GTSNPN and CDR2 SVGIG (reference sequence). The trim removed 5 bases at V and 7 bases at J, leaving 10 bases unmatched. CDR3 coding DNA: TGTGCCTGGGGCCTCGGGACAGGGGGAGGCCAGCCCCAGCATTTT. It encodes CAWGLGTGGGQPQHF.

A note on this clone: Within the sample, other DNA sequences also encode this same CDR3. The chain uses TRBV13 and TRBJ1-1, with 9 bases aligning to TRBD1. This CDR3 is 13 amino acids long. V gave up 5 bases and J gave up 3 bases; unmatched junction bases: 1. Germline values: CDR1 PRHDT, CDR2 FYEKMQ (reference sequence). CDR3 DNA sequence: TGTGCCAGCAGCACAGGGGGCCACACTGAAGCTTTCTTT. The encoded protein is CASSTGGHTEAFF. The full variable domain, with the rest looked up from reference TRBV13 and TRBJ1-1, is AAGVIQSPRHLIKEKRETATLKCYPIPRHDTVYWYQQGPGQDPQFLISFYEKMQSDKGSIPDRFSAQQFSDYHSELNMSSLELGDSALYFCASSTGGHTEAFFGQGTRLTVV.

The chain combines TRBV30 with TRBJ1-2, with TRBD1 as a possible D gene (5 bases). Trimming cost V 7 bases and J 13 bases, with 22 bases left between them. CDR1 and CDR2 from the germline V gene are GTSNPN and SVGIG (reference sequence). This CDR3 is 12 amino acids long. DNA for the CDR3: TGTGCCTCTCTCTCTGTCGGAGGGGTGTGCACCTTC. The encoded protein is CASLSVGGVCTF.

This clone was observed a handful of times. J is TRBJ1-4 and V is TRBV10-3; 9 bases fit TRBD1. Germline loops: CDR1 ENHRY, CDR2 SYGVKD. CDR3 length: 17 residues. V lost 5 bases, J lost 0 bases, and 7 bases stayed unmatched. As DNA, the CDR3 is TGTGCCATCAGTAAGACAGGGGGTGACGCAACTAATGAAAAACTGTTTTTT. It specifies CAISKTGGDATNEKLFF.

This chain joins TRBV11-2 and TRBJ1-3, with a possible D match to TRBD1 (5 bases). The V gene lost 1 base and the J gene lost 10 bases, with 14 bases spanning the gap. The CDR3 length is 14 residues. The germline CDR1 and CDR2 sequences are SGHAT and FQNNGV. The CDR3 here is CASSLGVAGRTIYF. CDR3 bases: TGTGCCAGCAGCTTAGGGGTGGCAGGGAGGACCATATATTTT.